This passage covers 19 T cell receptor beta chains from one sample sequenced in a study of cytomegalovirus exposure and HLA in healthy donors. This PCR relied on a set of 60 Vbeta primers and 13 Jbeta primers. Libraries were prepared by immunoSEQ multiplex PCR; TCRdb keeps only in-frame clonotypes and omits some of them. The data contain some 180,000 clones, roughly 80% of them singletons. The sample comprised PBMCs. The receptor source for this set is a woman between 18 and 29 years old in good health and CMV-seronegative.

The chain carries TRBV11-3 and TRBJ2-5; the match to TRBD1 covers 7 bases. From germline, CDR1 is SGHNT and CDR2 YENEEA. The length of the CDR3 is 14 residues. The V and J ends lost 6 bases and 2 bases, in that order; junction bases with no gene match: 6. The CDR3 reads CASSRGPEQETQYF. CDR3 DNA sequence: TGTGCCAGCAGTAGGGGGCCTGAACAAGAGACCCAGTACTTC.

With respect to this clone: Other nucleotide sequences in the sample specify the same CDR3. The chain carries TRBV7-2 and TRBJ2-1, with TRBD1 matching 8 bases. Germline CDR1 reads SGHTA; CDR2 reads FQGNSA. The CDR3 is made up of 15 amino acids. Unmatched junction bases numbered 3, after V lost 4 bases and J lost 1 base. The CDR3 nucleotides are TGTGCCAGCAGCTCAAGACAGGGGTCCTACAATGAGCAGTTCTTC. Translated: CASSSRQGSYNEQFF.

On this clone itself: The junction shows a germline mismatch at one end, possibly a read error. This CDR3 reads CASSLVLASYNEQFF. In DNA form, the CDR3 reads TGTGCTAGCAGCTTAGTTTTGGCCTCCTACAATGAGCAGTTCTTC. The chain couples TRBV7-7 to TRBJ2-1; unclear D gene. Germline assignment: CDR1 SSHAT and CDR2 FNYEAQ (reference sequence). The CDR3 has 15 amino acids. Based on the CDR3 plus reference TRBV7-7 and TRBJ2-1, the full variable domain is GAGVSQSPRYKVTKRGQDVTLRCDPISSHATLYWYQQALGQGPEFLTYFNYEAQPDKSGLPSDRFSAERPEGSISTLTIQRTEQRDSAMYRCASSLVLASYNEQFFGPGTRLTVL.

The gene calls are TRBV7-6 and TRBJ2-5; 12 nucleotides match TRBD2. V gave up 8 bases and J gave up 5 bases; unmatched junction bases: 21. Per germline, CDR1 SGHVS and CDR2 FNYEAQ. This CDR3 has 19 residues. The CDR3 here is CASGTRASGRVSFLETQYF. The CDR3 bases are TGTGCCAGCGGAACAAGGGCTAGCGGGAGGGTATCTTTTTTGGAGACCCAGTACTTC.

This clone has only one observation. The chain uses TRBV15 and TRBJ1-4, with D tentatively TRBD1 (5 bases). CDR3 length equals 16 residues. The V gene lost 6 bases and the J gene lost 0 bases, with 14 bases spanning the gap. Germline V CDR1 and CDR2: LNHNV, YYDKDF (reference sequence). The CDR3 DNA is TGTGCCACCAGGATGGGGCGAATAACAACTAATGAAAAACTGTTTTTT. Translating it yields CATRMGRITTNEKLFF.

This chain links TRBV9 with TRBJ2-5; 8 nucleotides match TRBD2. J was trimmed by 3 bases and V by 3 bases; bases with no gene match: 7. CDR3 size: 15 residues. The germline gives CDR1 SGDLS, CDR2 YYNGEE. CDR3: CASSARNGREETQYF. CDR3 nucleotides: TGTGCCAGCAGCGCACGGAACGGGAGGGAAGAGACCCAGTACTTC.

V gene TRBV29-1 combines with J gene TRBJ1-2, with 8 bases lining up with TRBD1. The CDR3 is 14 residues long. V lost 4 bases to trimming and J lost 5 bases; unmatched junction nucleotides: 9. CDR1 is SQVTM and CDR2 is ANQGSEA in the germline V gene. The CDR3 protein is CSVARIDRGYGYTF. In nucleotides, the CDR3 is TGCAGCGTTGCCCGAATTGACAGGGGATATGGCTACACCTTC.

This chain joins TRBV28 and TRBJ2-7; TRBD1 is a possible D gene (6 bases). Germline V gene sequence: CDR1 MDHEN, CDR2 SYDVKM. The V gene lost 3 bases and the J gene lost 0 bases, with 15 bases spanning the gap. The CDR3 runs 16 residues. Here the CDR3 DNA reads TGTGCCAGCAGTTTGAGTACAGGGCTTAGCTCCTACGAGCAGTACTTC. Protein sequence: CASSLSTGLSSYEQYF.

This clone turned up a few times. The rearrangement joins TRBV10-1 to TRBJ1-5; 8 nucleotides agree with TRBD1. With V trimmed by 2 bases and J by 3 bases, 3 bases remained unmatched. CDR1 is WNHNN and CDR2 is SYGVQD in the germline V gene (reference sequence). CDR3 length: 15 residues. CDR3: CASSEGQGYNQPQHF. CDR3 nucleotide sequence: TGCGCCAGCAGTGAGGGACAGGGTTACAATCAGCCCCAGCATTTT.

This clone has only one observation. The J gene is TRBJ2-7, the V gene TRBV30; 12 bases match TRBD2. J was trimmed by 5 bases and V by 1 base; bases with no gene match: 12. CDR1 is GTSNPN and CDR2 is SVGIG in the germline V gene (reference sequence). This CDR3 is 17 amino acids long. The CDR3 region is CAWSDRLGLAGTNEQYF. The DNA for the CDR3 is TGTGCCTGGAGTGATAGGCTCGGACTAGCGGGAACCAACGAGCAGTACTTC.

This rearrangement joins TRBV7-2 to TRBJ1-2, with a tentative D call TRBD1 (5 bases). This CDR3 is 14 amino acids long. Germline V gene data show CDR1 as SGHTA and CDR2 as FQGNSA. Trimming removed 1 base from V and 3 bases from J, with 9 bases in between. For the CDR3, the DNA is TGTGCCAGCAGCTTAGGGCAGGGCCACTATGGCTACACCTTC. This sequence encodes CASSLGQGHYGYTF.

The chain employs TRBV28 and TRBJ2-3; 8 nucleotides match TRBD1. Germline V gives CDR1 MDHEN, CDR2 SYDVKM. This CDR3 region has 13 residues. V dropped 6 bases and J dropped 4; count of bases not matched to a gene: 3. CDR3 region: CASRSGGADTQYF. In nucleotides, the CDR3 is TGTGCCAGCAGATCAGGGGGCGCAGATACGCAGTATTTT. The full variable domain, in which reference TRBV28 and TRBJ2-3 provide the parts outside the CDR3, is DVKVTQSSRYLVKRTGEKVFLECVQDMDHENMFWYRQDPGLGLRLIYFSYDVKMKEKGDIPEGYSVSREKKERFSLILESASTNQTSMYLCASRSGGADTQYFGPGTRLTVL.

This sequence joins TRBV14 and TRBJ2-1; TRBD2 matches 12 bases. The CDR3 sequence is 16 residues long. V trimming: 4 bases; J trimming: 7 bases; junction bases outside the gene matches: 8. The germline gives CDR1 SGHDN, CDR2 FVKESK. In DNA form, the CDR3 reads TGTGCCAGCAGCCCAGATTCGACTAGCGGGAGTAATGAGCAGTTCTTC. Translating it yields CASSPDSTSGSNEQFF.

The chain links TRBV25-1 to TRBJ2-3; 7 nucleotides align to TRBD1. Losses at the gene ends were 2 bases for V and 1 base for J; bases not matched to a gene: 3. Germline CDR1 MGHDK, CDR2 SYGVNS. The CDR3 consists of 15 residues. The CDR3 loop is CASSEKGARTDTQYF. For the CDR3, the DNA is TGTGCCAGCAGTGAAAAGGGGGCCCGCACAGATACGCAGTATTTT.

Here the CDR3 DNA reads TGTGCCAGCAGCTTAGAGGCTAGCGGGCACAATGAGCAGTTCTTC. Its protein is CASSLEASGHNEQFF. The rearrangement links TRBV11-2 to TRBJ2-1; 8 nucleotides agree with TRBD2. The CDR3 runs to 15 residues. The V gene's germline CDR1 is SGHAT and CDR2 FQNNGV. V lost 0 bases to trimming and J lost 5 bases; unmatched junction nucleotides: 3.

This clone has only one observation. The rearrangement uses TRBV28 and TRBJ2-7; 9 bases are a match to TRBD2. This CDR3 is built from 15 residues. V was clipped by 8 bases and J by 5 bases; unmatched bases: 13. Germline CDR1 MDHEN, CDR2 SYDVKM. In DNA, the CDR3 is TGTGCCAGCGGGGAGGGGCTAGCGGGATCTAACGAGCAGTACTTC. Translating it yields CASGEGLAGSNEQYF.

This chain uses TRBV5-1 with TRBJ1-1, with 9 positions matching TRBD1. The germline gives CDR1 SGHRS, CDR2 YFSETQ. The V and J ends lost 8 bases and 1 base, in that order; junction bases with no gene match: 24. The CDR3 is 20 residues long. This CDR3 is CASHNNPLGQGRFPNTEAFF. The CDR3 DNA reads as TGCGCCAGTCATAATAACCCACTTGGACAGGGGCGATTCCCGAACACTGAAGCTTTCTTT.

This clone was detected a few times. The chain combines TRBV4-3 with TRBJ2-1, with D possibly matching TRBD2 (5 bases). CDR1 LGHNA and CDR2 YSLEER come from the germline V gene. The CDR3 has 14 amino acids. Trimming shortened V by 4 bases and J by 1 base, and 8 bases separated the two germline ends. The CDR3: CASSLRGSYNEQFF. The CDR3, as DNA: TGCGCCAGCAGCCTGAGAGGGTCCTACAATGAGCAGTTCTTC.

This clone has only a few counts. The chain is built from TRBV4-3 and TRBJ1-1; a possible D gene is TRBD1 (5 bases). V lost 0 bases and J lost 3, with 8 bases in between. The CDR3 has 14 residues. Germline V gene lookup returns CDR1 LGHNA and CDR2 YSLEER. CDR3 sequence (DNA): TGCGCCAGCAGCCAAGAAAAGGGGTACACTGAAGCTTTCTTT. It is translated as CASSQEKGYTEAFF.